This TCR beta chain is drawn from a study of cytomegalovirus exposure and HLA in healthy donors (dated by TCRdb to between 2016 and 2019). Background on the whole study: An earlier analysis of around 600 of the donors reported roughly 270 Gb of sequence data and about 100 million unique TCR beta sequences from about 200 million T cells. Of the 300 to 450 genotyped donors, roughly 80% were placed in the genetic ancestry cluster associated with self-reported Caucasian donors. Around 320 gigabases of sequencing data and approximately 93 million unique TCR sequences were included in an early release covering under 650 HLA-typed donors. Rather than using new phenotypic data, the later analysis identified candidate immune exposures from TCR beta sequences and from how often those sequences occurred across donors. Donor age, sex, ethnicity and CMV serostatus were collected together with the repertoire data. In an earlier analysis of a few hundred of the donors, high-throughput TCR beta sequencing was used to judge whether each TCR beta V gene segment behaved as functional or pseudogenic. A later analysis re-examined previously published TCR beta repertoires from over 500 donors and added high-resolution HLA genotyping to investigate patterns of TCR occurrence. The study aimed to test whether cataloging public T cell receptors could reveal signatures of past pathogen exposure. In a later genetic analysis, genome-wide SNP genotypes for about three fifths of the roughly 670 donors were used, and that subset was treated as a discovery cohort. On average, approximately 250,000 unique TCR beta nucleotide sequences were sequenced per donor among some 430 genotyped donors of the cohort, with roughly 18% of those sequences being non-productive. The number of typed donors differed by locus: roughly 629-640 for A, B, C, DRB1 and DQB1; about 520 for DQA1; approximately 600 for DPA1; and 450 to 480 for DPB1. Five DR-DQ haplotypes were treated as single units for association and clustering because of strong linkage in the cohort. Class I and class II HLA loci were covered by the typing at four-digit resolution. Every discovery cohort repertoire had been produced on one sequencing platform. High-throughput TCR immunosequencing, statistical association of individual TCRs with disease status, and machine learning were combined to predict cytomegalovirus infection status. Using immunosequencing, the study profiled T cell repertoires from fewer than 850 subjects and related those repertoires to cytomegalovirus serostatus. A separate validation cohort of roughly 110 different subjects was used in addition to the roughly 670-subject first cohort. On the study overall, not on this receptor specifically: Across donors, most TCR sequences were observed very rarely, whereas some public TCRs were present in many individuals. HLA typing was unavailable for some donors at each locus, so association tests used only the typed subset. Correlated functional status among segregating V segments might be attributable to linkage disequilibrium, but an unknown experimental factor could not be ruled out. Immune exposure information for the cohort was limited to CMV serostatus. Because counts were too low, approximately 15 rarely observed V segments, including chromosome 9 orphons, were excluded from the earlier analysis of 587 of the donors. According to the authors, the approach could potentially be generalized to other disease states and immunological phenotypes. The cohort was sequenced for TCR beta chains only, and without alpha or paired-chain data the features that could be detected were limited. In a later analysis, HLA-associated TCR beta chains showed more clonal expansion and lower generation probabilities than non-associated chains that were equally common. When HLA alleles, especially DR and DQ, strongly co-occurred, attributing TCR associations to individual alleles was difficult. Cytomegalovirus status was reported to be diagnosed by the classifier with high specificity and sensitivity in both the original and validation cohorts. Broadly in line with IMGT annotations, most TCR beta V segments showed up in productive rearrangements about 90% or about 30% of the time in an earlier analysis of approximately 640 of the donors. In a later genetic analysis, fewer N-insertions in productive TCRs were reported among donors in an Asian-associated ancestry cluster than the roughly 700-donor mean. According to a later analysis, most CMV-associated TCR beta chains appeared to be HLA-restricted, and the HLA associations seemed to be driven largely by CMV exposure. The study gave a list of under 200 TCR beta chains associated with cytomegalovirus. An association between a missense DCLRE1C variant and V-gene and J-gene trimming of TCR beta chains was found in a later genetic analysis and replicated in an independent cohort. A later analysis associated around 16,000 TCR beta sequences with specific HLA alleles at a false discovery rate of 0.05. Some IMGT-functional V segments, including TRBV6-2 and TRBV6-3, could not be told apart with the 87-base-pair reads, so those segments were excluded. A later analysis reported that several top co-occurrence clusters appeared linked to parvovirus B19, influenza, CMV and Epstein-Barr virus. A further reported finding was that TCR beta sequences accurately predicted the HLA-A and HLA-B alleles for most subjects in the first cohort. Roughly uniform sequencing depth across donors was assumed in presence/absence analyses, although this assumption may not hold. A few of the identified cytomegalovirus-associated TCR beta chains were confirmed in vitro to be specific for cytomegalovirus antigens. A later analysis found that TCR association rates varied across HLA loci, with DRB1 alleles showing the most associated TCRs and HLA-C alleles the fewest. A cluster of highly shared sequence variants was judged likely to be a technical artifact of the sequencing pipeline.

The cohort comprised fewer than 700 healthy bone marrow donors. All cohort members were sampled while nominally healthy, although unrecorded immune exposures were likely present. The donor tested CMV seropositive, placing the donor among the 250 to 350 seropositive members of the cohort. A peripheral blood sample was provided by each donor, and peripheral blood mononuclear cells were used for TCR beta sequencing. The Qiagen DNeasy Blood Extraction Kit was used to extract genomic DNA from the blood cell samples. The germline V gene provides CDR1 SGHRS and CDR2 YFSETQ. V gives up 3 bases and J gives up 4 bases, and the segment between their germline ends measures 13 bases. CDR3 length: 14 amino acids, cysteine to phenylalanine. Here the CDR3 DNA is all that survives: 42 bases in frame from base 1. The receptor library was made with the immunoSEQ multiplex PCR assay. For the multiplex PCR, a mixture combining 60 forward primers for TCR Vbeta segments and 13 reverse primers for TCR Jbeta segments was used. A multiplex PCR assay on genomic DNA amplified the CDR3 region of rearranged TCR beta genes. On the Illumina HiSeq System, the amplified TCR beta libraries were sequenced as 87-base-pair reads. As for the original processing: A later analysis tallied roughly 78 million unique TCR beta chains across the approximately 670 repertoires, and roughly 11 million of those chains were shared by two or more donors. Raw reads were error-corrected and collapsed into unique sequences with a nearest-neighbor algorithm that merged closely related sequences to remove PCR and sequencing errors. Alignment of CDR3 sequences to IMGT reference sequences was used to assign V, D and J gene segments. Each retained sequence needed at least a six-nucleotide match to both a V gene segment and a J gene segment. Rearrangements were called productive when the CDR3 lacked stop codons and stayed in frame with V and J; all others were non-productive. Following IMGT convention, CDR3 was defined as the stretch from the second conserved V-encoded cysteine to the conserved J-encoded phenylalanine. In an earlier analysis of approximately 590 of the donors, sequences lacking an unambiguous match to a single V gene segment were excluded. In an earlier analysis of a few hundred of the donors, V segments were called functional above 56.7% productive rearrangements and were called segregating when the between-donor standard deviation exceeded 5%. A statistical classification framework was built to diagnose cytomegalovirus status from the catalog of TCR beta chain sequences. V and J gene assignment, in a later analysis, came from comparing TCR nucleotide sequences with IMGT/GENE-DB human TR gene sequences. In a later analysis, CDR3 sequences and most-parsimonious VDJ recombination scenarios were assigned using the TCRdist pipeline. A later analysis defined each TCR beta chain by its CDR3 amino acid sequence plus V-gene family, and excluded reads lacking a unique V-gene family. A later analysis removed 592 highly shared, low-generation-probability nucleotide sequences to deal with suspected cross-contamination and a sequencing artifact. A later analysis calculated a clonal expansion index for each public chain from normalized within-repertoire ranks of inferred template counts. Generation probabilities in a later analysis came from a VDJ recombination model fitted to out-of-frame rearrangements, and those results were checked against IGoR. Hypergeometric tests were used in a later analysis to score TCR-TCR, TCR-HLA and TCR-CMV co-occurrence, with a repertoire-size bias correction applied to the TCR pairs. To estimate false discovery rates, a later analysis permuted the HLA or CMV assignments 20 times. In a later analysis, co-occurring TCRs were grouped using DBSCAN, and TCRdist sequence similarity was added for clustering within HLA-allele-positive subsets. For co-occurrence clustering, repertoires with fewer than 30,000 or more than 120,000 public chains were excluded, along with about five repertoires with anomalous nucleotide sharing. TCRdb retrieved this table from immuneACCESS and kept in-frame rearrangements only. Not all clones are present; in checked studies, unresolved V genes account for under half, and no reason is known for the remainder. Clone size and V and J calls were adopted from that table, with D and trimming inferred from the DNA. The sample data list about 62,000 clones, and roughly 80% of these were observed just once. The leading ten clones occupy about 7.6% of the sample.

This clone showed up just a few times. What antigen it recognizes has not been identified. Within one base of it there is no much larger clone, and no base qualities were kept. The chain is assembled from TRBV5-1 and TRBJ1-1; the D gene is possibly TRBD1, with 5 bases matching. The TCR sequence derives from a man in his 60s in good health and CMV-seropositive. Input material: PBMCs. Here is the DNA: TGCGCCAGCAGCTCCCGAACCGGGGGCACTGAAGCTTTCTTT. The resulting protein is CASSSRTGGTEAFF.